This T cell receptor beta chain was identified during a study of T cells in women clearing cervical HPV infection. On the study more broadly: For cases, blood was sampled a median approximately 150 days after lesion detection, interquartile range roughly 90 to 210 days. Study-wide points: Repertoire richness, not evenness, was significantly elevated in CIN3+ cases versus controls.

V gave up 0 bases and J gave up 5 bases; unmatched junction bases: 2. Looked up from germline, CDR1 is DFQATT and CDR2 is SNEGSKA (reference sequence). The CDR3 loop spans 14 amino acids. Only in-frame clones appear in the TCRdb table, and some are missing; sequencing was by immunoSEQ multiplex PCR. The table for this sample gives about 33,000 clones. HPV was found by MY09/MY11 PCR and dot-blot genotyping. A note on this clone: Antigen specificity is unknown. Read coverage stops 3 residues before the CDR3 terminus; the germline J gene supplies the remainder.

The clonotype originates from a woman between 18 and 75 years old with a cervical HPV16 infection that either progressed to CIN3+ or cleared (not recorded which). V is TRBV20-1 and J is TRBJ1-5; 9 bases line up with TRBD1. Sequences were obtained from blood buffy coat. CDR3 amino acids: CSARETGGHQPQHF. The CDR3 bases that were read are TGCAGTGCTAGAGAAACAGGGGGCCATCAGCCC.